This T cell receptor beta chain came from a study of T-cell reconstitution after alpha-beta-depleted transplantation in children. Germline trimming cut 6 bases from V and 0 bases from J; bases unmatched to any gene: 17. Looked up from germline, CDR1 is LNHNV and CDR2 is YYDKDF (reference sequence). This CDR3 spans 19 amino acids. This clonotype was observed a handful of times. Library preparation (for TCRbeta) was performed with unique molecular identifiers. TCRdb re-derived calls from the PCR reads in MiXCR, one entry per CDR3 protein. The sample includes about 500,000 distinct CDR3 sequences, over 25% of them seen just once.

The starting material was PBMCs from the stem cell graft donor, obtained from the stem cell graft. The sequence came from a human donor who donated a stem cell graft to a child with aplastic anemia. This chain links TRBV15 with TRBJ2-1; TRBD2 matches at 7 bases. CDR3 residues: CATRSGLGREPSSYNEQFF. CDR3 sequence (DNA): TGTGCCACCAGGTCCGGTCTTGGGCGGGAGCCGAGCTCCTACAATGAGCAGTTCTTC.